One sample yielded the 12 T cell receptor beta chains listed below, sequenced in a study of OX40 agonist ivuxolimab in advanced cancers. The data were produced by immunoSEQ multiplex PCR, yet TCRdb's version contains in-frame clones alone and is incomplete. The table lists about 64,000 clones, less than 95% of them singletons, with over 4% in the top ten. The sample here was CD4+ or CD8+ T cells sorted from blood, taken in a trial of the OX40 agonist ivuxolimab. These receptors came from an adult with an advanced solid tumor such as melanoma, head and neck, liver or kidney cancer.

The chain couples TRBV7-2 to TRBJ2-7; TRBD2 matches at 11 bases. The CDR3 totals 15 residues. Germline V gene data show CDR1 as SGHTA and CDR2 as FQGNSA. J was trimmed by 3 bases and V by 6 bases; bases with no gene match: 7. CDR3 sequence reads: CASSGVGTSGYEQYF. The CDR3 region has the DNA TGTGCCAGCAGTGGGGTTGGGACTAGCGGCTACGAGCAGTACTTC.

This chain connects TRBV30 to TRBJ2-2; D is undetermined. The CDR3 totals 11 residues. V dropped 5 bases and J dropped 7 bases, with 8 bases sitting between them. The germline gives CDR1 GTSNPN, CDR2 SVGIG (reference sequence). The CDR3 coding sequence is TGTGCCTGGGGCGTTCTCGGGGAGCTGTTTTTT. This sequence encodes CAWGVLGELFF.

The chain recombines TRBV6-5 with TRBJ2-5, with unresolved D. CDR3 length: 14 amino acids. Germline V gene data show CDR1 as MNHEY and CDR2 as SVGAGI. Trimming took off 2 bases at V and 10 bases at J, with 17 bases between the two ends. CDR3 DNA sequence: TGTGCCAGCAGTTACGGCGTCGCTACCCCGGACCAGTACTTC. It encodes CASSYGVATPDQYF.

The chain has TRBV9 and TRBJ1-1; no reliable D call. V lost 0 bases, J lost 0 bases, and 3 bases lay in between. The CDR3 covers 13 residues. Germline V CDR1 and CDR2: SGDLS, YYNGEE. CDR3 residues: CASSVVLNTEAFF. The CDR3 DNA follows: TGTGCCAGCAGCGTAGTCCTGAACACTGAAGCTTTCTTT.

This chain joins TRBV19 and TRBJ1-3; TRBD1 is a possible D gene (5 bases). The germline V gene encodes CDR1 LNHDA and CDR2 SQIVND (reference sequence). This CDR3 is 17 amino acids long. Trimming left V 4 bases short and J 4 bases short, with 20 bases between. DNA of the CDR3: TGTGCCAGTAGTAGCCAGGGAAATTTCGCAATGGGAAACACCATATATTTT. This gives the protein CASSSQGNFAMGNTIYF. Based on the CDR3 plus reference TRBV19 and TRBJ1-3, the full variable domain is DGGITQSPKYLFRKEGQNVTLSCEQNLNHDAMYWYRQDPGQGLRLIYYSQIVNDFQKGDIAEGYSVSREKKESFPLTVTSAQKNPTAFYLCASSSQGNFAMGNTIYFGEGSWLTVV.

This chain connects TRBV28 to TRBJ1-2; a possible D gene is TRBD1 (5 bases). Germline loops: CDR1 MDHEN, CDR2 SYDVKM. The CDR3 sequence is 13 residues long. V was pared by 5 bases and J by 5 bases, with 12 bases between. CDR3 nucleotides: TGTGCCAGCAGTCCCGTGGGGGAATATGGCTACACCTTC. It is translated as CASSPVGEYGYTF.

The V gene is TRBV18, the J gene TRBJ1-1; no clear D gene. This CDR3 spans 15 amino acids. Germline loops: CDR1 KGHSH, CDR2 LQKENI. V was shortened by 1 base and J by 0 bases, with 9 bases between the two germline ends. CDR3 amino acids: CASSPLSGVNTEAFF. In nucleotides, the CDR3 is TGTGCCAGCTCACCACTTAGCGGGGTGAACACTGAAGCTTTCTTT.

This chain joins TRBV5-1 and TRBJ1-6; D may be TRBD1 (5 bases). The length of the CDR3 is 16 residues. Germline loops: CDR1 SGHRS, CDR2 YFSETQ. V was shortened by 2 bases and J by 5 bases, with 14 bases between the two germline ends. CDR3 sequence: CASSFGGSWNNSPLHF. Written as DNA, the CDR3 is TGCGCCAGCAGCTTTGGGGGATCTTGGAATAATTCACCCCTCCACTTT.

The J gene is TRBJ2-7, the V gene TRBV19; possible D gene TRBD1, 5 bases. Between the trimmed V and J ends, which lost 10 bases and 5 bases, there was a span of 12 bases. Germline CDR1 and CDR2: LNHDA and SQIVND (reference sequence). CDR3 size: 11 residues. CDR3 residues: CANSKGDEQYF. The CDR3 DNA follows: TGTGCCAATTCTAAAGGGGACGAGCAGTACTTC.

The chain has TRBV4-2 and TRBJ2-1; 10 nucleotides agree with TRBD2. Unmatched junction bases numbered 19, after V lost 0 bases and J lost 8 bases. The CDR3 runs 20 residues. CDR1 and CDR2 (germline): LGHNA, YNFKEQ. CDR3 protein: CASSQDILAGVGKGTDEQFF. CDR3 coding DNA: TGTGCCAGCAGCCAAGATATCCTAGCGGGAGTTGGCAAGGGGACGGATGAGCAGTTCTTC.

V gene TRBV2 combines with J gene TRBJ2-3; the D gene is possibly TRBD2 (6 bases). The CDR3 runs 14 residues. Germline V gene data show CDR1 as SNHLY and CDR2 as FYNNEI. V was cut by 4 bases and J by 0 bases, with 8 bases left in between. DNA of the CDR3: TGTGCCAGCAGTGGACTAGTGAGCACAGATACGCAGTATTTT. It translates to CASSGLVSTDTQYF.

The chain employs TRBV7-2 and TRBJ2-3; D call uncertain. With 2 bases removed from V and 5 bases from J, the gap between germline ends came to 20 bases. The CDR3 consists of 17 residues. The V gene's germline CDR1 is SGHTA and CDR2 FQGNSA. The CDR3 region has the DNA TGTGCCAGCAGCTTAACTTTATCCCGCGGCGCGCAAGATACGCAGTATTTT. It specifies CASSLTLSRGAQDTQYF.